This record looks at one TCR beta chain sequence and its context. CDR3 length: 14 amino acids. The V gene lost 4 bases and the J gene lost 7 bases, with 13 bases spanning the gap. From germline, CDR1 is MNHNS and CDR2 SASEGT. These data are taken from a study of shared clonotypes between healthy human individuals. The overall study: Participating donors consisted of a couple of women and a few men aged 18 to 49.

Execution of the assay was at deep level. Sequenced by immunoSEQ multiplex PCR; TCRdb stores in-frame clones only, minus some. The repertoire has 2.3 million or so clones, about 92% of them found once; the top ten carry 0.35% to 0.5%. Sequencing was done on a sample of naive CD4+ T cells from PBMCs. Subset reported: CD45RA+ positively selected. The clonotype was recovered from a man younger than 35 in good health. Some clones in this sample may be carry-over from other donors' samples. V and J are TRBV6-1 and TRBJ1-4, with D perhaps TRBD1 (6 bases). This CDR3 reads CASSVGGLLEKLFF. The CDR3 nucleotides are TGTGCCAGCAGTGTGGGGGGGCTGCTTGAAAAACTGTTTTTT.